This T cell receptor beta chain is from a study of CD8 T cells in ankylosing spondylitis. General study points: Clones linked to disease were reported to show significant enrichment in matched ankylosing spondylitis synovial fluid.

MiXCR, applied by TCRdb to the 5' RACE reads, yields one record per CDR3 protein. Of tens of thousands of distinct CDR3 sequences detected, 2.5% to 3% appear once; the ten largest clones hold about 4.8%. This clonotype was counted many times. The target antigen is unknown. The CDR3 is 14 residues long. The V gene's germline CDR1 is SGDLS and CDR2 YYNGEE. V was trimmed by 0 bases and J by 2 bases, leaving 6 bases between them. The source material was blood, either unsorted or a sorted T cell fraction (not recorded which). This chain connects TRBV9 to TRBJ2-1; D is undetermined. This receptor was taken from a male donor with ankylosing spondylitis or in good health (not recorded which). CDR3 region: CASSVGETYNEQFF. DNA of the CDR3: TGTGCCAGCAGCGTAGGTGAAACCTACAATGAGCAGTTCTTC.